Listed here are 17 T cell receptor beta chains from one sample, sequenced in a study of blood T cell repertoires in COVID-19. Generated by immunoSEQ multiplex PCR, the TCRdb table keeps only in-frame clones and is missing some. This table has about 300,000 clones, 85% to 90% appearing once. The specimen sequenced was peripheral blood. These receptor sequences come from a woman in her forties or fifties with COVID-19, enrolled during active disease.

Written as DNA, the CDR3 is TGTGCCAGCAGCTTGAGGTTTCCTATGTTAGAGACCCAGTACTTC. Translated: CASSLRFPMLETQYF. This chain connects TRBV13 to TRBJ2-5; D remains ambiguous. Trimming took 3 bases from V and 4 from J, leaving 15 bases between them. The germline CDR1 and CDR2 sequences are PRHDT and FYEKMQ (reference sequence). CDR3 length: 15 amino acids.

This clone was found a few times. The chain couples TRBV30 to TRBJ1-1; D perhaps matches TRBD1 (6 bases). Germline CDR1 reads GTSNPN; CDR2 reads SVGIG (reference sequence). This CDR3 comprises 13 residues. V lost 4 bases and J lost 5, with 14 bases in between. The CDR3 bases are TGTGCCTGGAATAAAGGTCAGGGGACTGAAGCTTTCTTT. As protein: CAWNKGQGTEAFF.

This sequence joins TRBV11-1 and TRBJ1-4; unclear D gene. The CDR3 has 13 residues. Germline V gene sequence: CDR1 SGHAT, CDR2 FQDESV (reference sequence). The ends were cut back, 6 bases at V and 4 bases at J, with 9 bases in the middle. The chain's CDR3 is CASSSRYNEKLFF. Written as DNA, the CDR3 is TGTGCCAGCAGTTCACGGTATAATGAAAAACTGTTTTTT.

This clone appeared once. The chain recombines TRBV11-3 with TRBJ2-7, with 10 bases aligning to TRBD2. The length of the CDR3 is 14 residues. Germline CDR1 and CDR2: SGHNT and YENEEA. The V and J ends lost 5 bases and 6 bases, in that order; junction bases with no gene match: 7. The CDR3 spells CASSSLAGVGEQYF. The CDR3 DNA follows: TGTGCCAGCAGCAGCCTAGCGGGAGTAGGCGAGCAGTACTTC.

V gene TRBV5-8 combines with J gene TRBJ1-5, with TRBD1 matching 7 bases. V was pared by 4 bases and J by 0 bases, with 4 bases of the junction left unmatched. The CDR3 has 15 residues. Germline lookup yields CDR1 SGHTS and CDR2 YDEGEE. CDR3 protein: CASSTGARSNQPQHF. The CDR3 nucleotides read TGTGCCAGCAGCACAGGGGCACGTAGCAATCAGCCCCAGCATTTT.

This chain links TRBV19 with TRBJ1-4; TRBD1 is a possible D gene (6 bases). The CDR3 length is 15 residues. From germline, CDR1 is LNHDA and CDR2 SQIVND (reference sequence). The V end lost 6 bases, the J end lost 5 bases, and 16 bases lay between the germline ends. For the CDR3, the DNA is TGTGCCAGTAGGATGGCCGACAGGTTCAATGAAAAACTGTTTTTT. This encodes CASRMADRFNEKLFF.

V usage is TRBV6-5 and J usage is TRBJ1-5, with D tentatively TRBD1 (5 bases). Per the germline V gene, CDR1 is MNHEY and CDR2 is SVGAGI. This CDR3 is 13 amino acids long. V gave up 5 bases and J gave up 3 bases, with 8 bases separating them. CDR3 protein: CASSIGVNQPQHF. CDR3 in DNA: TGTGCCAGCAGTATAGGGGTCAATCAGCCCCAGCATTTT.

The chain is built from TRBV5-1 and TRBJ2-7; no firm D call. The germline CDR1 and CDR2 sequences are SGHRS and YFSETQ. The V end was cut by 2 bases, the J end by 4 bases, with 13 bases between. This CDR3 is 14 amino acids long. The CDR3 region is CASSLSQQNYEQYF. The CDR3 nucleotides are TGCGCCAGCAGCTTATCACAGCAGAATTACGAGCAGTACTTC.

Notes on this clone: One end of the junction does not line up with germline, which may come from a read error. J is TRBJ1-5 and V is TRBV3-1 (or the pseudogene TRBV3-2); maybe TRBD1 (6 bases). The CDR3 runs 16 residues. The germline V gene has CDR1 LGHDT and CDR2 YNNKEL (reference sequence). CDR3 protein: CASSQGSRGSHQPQHF. The CDR3 coding sequence is TGTGCCAGCAGCCAAGGGAGCAGGGGTAGCCATCAGCCCCAGCATTTT.

The J gene is TRBJ1-2, the V gene TRBV19, with D perhaps matching TRBD1 (6 bases). V dropped 5 bases and J dropped 8 bases, with 15 bases sitting between them. CDR3 length equals 13 residues. The germline V gene encodes CDR1 LNHDA and CDR2 SQIVND (reference sequence). The CDR3: CASSWAGAGGYTF. The CDR3 DNA sequence: TGTGCCAGTAGTTGGGCAGGGGCGGGCGGCTACACCTTC.

The rearrangement uses TRBV7-3 and TRBJ2-2; D gene unclear. V dropped 5 bases and J dropped 4 bases, with 8 bases sitting between them. The CDR3 contains 13 residues. The germline V gene encodes CDR1 SGHTA and CDR2 FQGTGA. DNA for the CDR3: TGTGCCAGCAGCCCCTCTCTCACCGGGGAGCTGTTTTTT. Its protein is CASSPSLTGELFF.

This rearrangement joins TRBV7-6 to TRBJ2-1; TRBD2 is a possible D gene (6 bases). Per germline, CDR1 SGHVS and CDR2 FNYEAQ. V dropped 5 bases and J dropped 5 bases, with 19 bases sitting between them. This CDR3 contains 16 residues. The CDR3 coding sequence is TGTGCCAGCAGCCCAGGTGCGTCGGGGGTTGACAATGAGCAGTTCTTC. It translates to CASSPGASGVDNEQFF.

This chain joins TRBV5-1 and TRBJ1-2; D is ambiguous. In germline, CDR1 is SGHRS, CDR2 YFSETQ. This CDR3 has 13 amino acids. V dropped 5 bases and J dropped 1 base, with 9 bases sitting between them. CDR3 sequence reads: CASREDNNYGYTF. The DNA for the CDR3 is TGCGCCAGCAGAGAAGACAATAACTATGGCTACACCTTC.

The chain joins TRBV24-1 to TRBJ1-1, with 7 nucleotides matching TRBD1. Germline loops: CDR1 KGHDR, CDR2 SFDVKD. J lost 4 bases, V lost 4 bases, and 8 bases had no gene match. The CDR3 contains 15 residues. The CDR3 protein is CATSDTQQGGTEAFF. CDR3 nucleotide sequence: TGTGCCACCAGTGACACCCAGCAGGGGGGCACTGAAGCTTTCTTT.

This clone turned up a few times. The chain couples TRBV7-9 to TRBJ2-2, with 9 bases fitting TRBD1. The length of the CDR3 is 13 residues. Germline V gene lookup returns CDR1 SEHNR and CDR2 FQNEAQ (reference sequence). Unmatched junction bases numbered 2, after V lost 5 bases and J lost 7 bases. CDR3 protein: CASSQGQGGELFF. The CDR3 DNA follows: TGTGCCAGCAGCCAGGGACAGGGCGGGGAGCTGTTTTTT.

The CDR3 protein is CASSLYTDQPQHF. The CDR3 DNA reads TGCGCCAGCAGCTTATACACCGATCAGCCCCAGCATTTT. The chain joins TRBV5-1 to TRBJ1-5; D not certain. This CDR3 has 13 amino acids. Germline CDR1 is SGHRS and CDR2 is YFSETQ. V was shortened by 2 bases and J by 5 bases, with 8 bases between the two germline ends. Filled out from reference TRBV5-1 and TRBJ1-5, the complete variable domain reads KAGVTQTPRYLIKTRGQQVTLSCSPISGHRSVSWYQQTPGQGLQFLFEYFSETQRNKGNFPGRFSGRQFSNSRSEMNVSTLELGDSALYLCASSLYTDQPQHFGDGTRLSIL.

This clone has a single count. The chain combines TRBV25-1 with TRBJ1-2, with TRBD1 identical over 12 bases. V shed 5 bases and J 7 bases; nucleotides not matched to a gene: 8. CDR3 length equals 15 residues. CDR1 is MGHDK, CDR2 SYGVNS, per germline. The CDR3 here is CASSSPGTGGIGYTF. Written as DNA, the CDR3 is TGTGCCAGCAGTTCCCCCGGGACAGGGGGCATTGGCTACACCTTC.